The T cell receptor beta chain described here comes from a study of blood T cell repertoires in COVID-19. Across the whole study: Donors in the United States, Italy and Spain gave samples during acute or convalescent COVID-19. The analysed material was cDNA or gDNA that came from T cells, B-cell-depleted T cells, or PBMCs.

Original processing methods: Estimation of nucleated cell counts was performed using reference gene primer amplification. Produced via immunoSEQ multiplex PCR; TCRdb's table is partial and in-frame only. The V and J calls and clone size are taken from that table; D and trimming were inferred from the DNA. The sample includes 130,000 to 150,000 clones, approximately 80% seen only once; the top ten take around 13%. The origin of this receptor is a man in his 60s with active or convalescent COVID-19. Sequences were obtained from peripheral blood.

As DNA, the CDR3 is TGTGCCAGCAGCGCCGCGACAGCCTACAATCAGCCCCAGCATTTT. Translating it yields CASSAATAYNQPQHF. V and J are TRBV7-9 and TRBJ1-5; a possible D gene is TRBD1 (5 bases). This CDR3 has 15 residues. Trimming cost V 5 bases and J 3 bases, with 14 bases left between them. Germline V lookup: CDR1 SEHNR, CDR2 FQNEAQ (reference sequence).